The 18 T cell receptor beta chains below all came from one sample that was sequenced in a study of tissue T cells after allogeneic stem cell transplantation. Using immunoSEQ multiplex PCR, the repertoire was profiled, and TCRdb retains in-frame clones only, with some absent. The sample shows 7,000 to 7,500 clones, 45% to 50% of them seen only once. Time point here: mouse harvest day 7 after allogeneic transplant. Mouse grafts combined 10^7 T-cell-depleted bone marrow cells with 10^6 splenic CD5+ T cells. Input material: gut tissue. These receptor sequences come from a female BALB/c mouse given C57BL/6 T cells with graft-versus-host disease after an allogeneic hematopoietic cell transplant.

A few counts support this clone. Mouse germline and gene names are used. Sequencing ends 1 residue short of the CDR3 end; the germline J gene provides the rest. V usage is TRBV19 and J usage is TRBJ2-1; TRBD1 matches 9 bases. The trim removed 6 bases at V and 7 bases at J, leaving 8 bases unmatched. This CDR3 has 14 residues. Looked up from germline, CDR1 is FNHDT and CDR2 is SITEND (reference sequence). The CDR3 DNA, read in part, is TGTGCCAGCAATCCGGGACAGGGAAGGGCTGAGCAGTTC. Its protein is CASNPGQGRAEQF. The CDR3 in full is CASNPGQGRAEQFF. Full variable domain (outside the CDR3, taken from reference TRBV19 and TRBJ2-1): GGIITQTPKFLIGQEGQKLTLKCQQNFNHDTMYWYRQDSGKGLRLIYYSITENDLQKGDLSEGYDASREKKSSFSLTVTSAQKNEMAVFLCASNPGQGRAEQFFGPGTRLTVL.

With respect to this clone: The gene names here belong to mouse. The CDR3 end falls 1 residue outside the read, so it is completed with the germline J gene. The V gene is TRBV12-2, the J gene TRBJ1-4; D not resolved. The CDR3 extends over 15 amino acids. The V gene's germline CDR1 is SGHLS and CDR2 HYDKME. Deletions cut 0 bases from V and 3 bases from J, with 10 bases between. CDR3 residues: CASSLESGTNERLFF. Incomplete CDR3 DNA: TGTGCCAGCTCTCTCGAGTCGGGGACCAACGAAAGATTATTT.

Concerning this clone: Mouse gene names and germline throughout. The read stops 1 residue short of the end of the CDR3; the missing end is completed from the germline J gene. The J gene is TRBJ1-2, the V gene TRBV4; tentative D call: TRBD1 (6 bases). This CDR3 contains 14 residues. Germline V lookup: CDR1 LGHDT, CDR2 YNNKQL (reference sequence). Trimming pared 3 bases from V and 1 base from J, leaving 9 bases between. The CDR3 bases that were read are TGTGCCAGCAGCTATGGGACAATAAACTCCGACTACACC. This gives the protein CASSYGTINSDYT. The whole CDR3 protein is CASSYGTINSDYTF.

To note about this clone: The genes are named according to mouse. The CDR3 is cut off 1 residue early in the read; its end comes from the germline J gene. V is TRBV13-3 and J is TRBJ1-1, with 11 bases identical to TRBD1. The CDR3 consists of 15 residues. CDR1 is NNHDY and CDR2 is SYVADS in the germline V gene. V dropped 3 bases and J dropped 0; count of bases not matched to a gene: 1. The part of the CDR3 DNA that was read is TGTGCCAGCAGTGGGACAGGGGGCGCAAACACAGAAGTCTTC. Translation: CASSGTGGANTEVF. The whole CDR3 protein is CASSGTGGANTEVFF.

As for this clone: The gene symbols are mouse symbols. The read ends 1 residue early relative to the CDR3; the germline J gene fills the gap. The chain combines TRBV3 with TRBJ2-1, with a weak D call TRBD2 (6 bases). Trimming cost V 5 bases and J 1 base, with 9 bases left between them. The CDR3 is 14 residues long. Germline-derived CDR1 and CDR2 are SNHLY and FYNGKV (reference sequence). The CDR3 DNA, read in part, is TGTGCCAGCAGCCCATGGGGGAACTATGCTGAGCAGTTC. It specifies CASSPWGNYAEQF. The CDR3, in full, reads CASSPWGNYAEQFF. The whole variable domain, filled in from reference TRBV3 and TRBJ2-1, reads GPKVLQIPSHQIIDMGQMVTLNCDPVSNHLYFYWYKQILGQQMEFLVNFYNGKVMEKSKLFKDQFSVERPDGSYFTLKIQPTALEDSAVYFCASSPWGNYAEQFFGPGTRLTVL.

This clone was detected only a few times. Any gene name here is a mouse gene name. Coverage ceases 1 residue before the CDR3 finishes, and the germline J gene fills in the end. The rearrangement joins TRBV16 to TRBJ2-3; 10 nucleotides line up with TRBD2. V trimming: 4 bases; J trimming: 0 bases; junction bases outside the gene matches: 4. CDR1 is SGHSA, CDR2 FRNQAP, per germline. The CDR3 covers 16 residues. Incomplete CDR3 DNA: TGTGCAAGCAGCTCTCACTGGGGGGGAAGTGCAGAAACGCTGTAT. This translates into CASSSHWGGSAETLY. The entire CDR3 protein reads CASSSHWGGSAETLYF.

In this sample, this clone turned up a few times. The listed genes are named as in mouse. The CDR3 goes on 1 residue after the read ends, and that part is filled in from the germline J gene. The genes are TRBV26 and TRBJ2-1; D gene uncertain. There are 13 residues in the CDR3. The germline V and J ends were trimmed by 1 base and 6 bases, with 7 bases remaining between them. Looked up from germline, CDR1 is KGHPV and CDR2 is FQNQEV (reference sequence). The CDR3 bases that were read are TGTGCCAGCAGTCTGTGGGCAGCTGCTGAGCAGTTC. Encoded protein: CASSLWAAAEQF. Given in full, the CDR3 is CASSLWAAAEQFF.

Note on this clone: Genes and germline are mouse. The read ends 1 residue before the CDR3 terminus; that terminus is restored from the germline J gene. The chain carries TRBV12-2 and TRBJ2-7; the match to TRBD2 covers 12 bases. The CDR3 extends over 14 amino acids. CDR1 and CDR2 (germline): SGHLS, HYDKME. Germline trimming cut 5 bases from V and 7 bases from J; bases unmatched to any gene: 8. The sequenced part of the CDR3 DNA is TGTGCCAGCTTTCGACTGGGGGGGCGCGAGGAACAGTAC. Its protein product is CASFRLGGREEQY. The whole CDR3 sequence reads CASFRLGGREEQYF.

As to this clone: Gene names and germline refer to mouse. The read halts 1 residue ahead of the CDR3 end, with the missing end drawn from the germline J gene. The chain employs TRBV26 and TRBJ1-4; tentative D call: TRBD1 (5 bases). V was pared by 2 bases and J by 4 bases, with 5 bases between. This CDR3 region has 13 residues. The V gene's germline CDR1 is KGHPV and CDR2 FQNQEV (reference sequence). The CDR3 bases that were read are TGTGCCAGCAGTCTGGACAGCAACGAAAGATTATTT. Translation gives CASSLDSNERLF. The full-length CDR3 reads as CASSLDSNERLFF.

This clone was counted between two and nine times. The genes are named according to mouse. Sequencing ends 1 residue short of the CDR3 end; the germline J gene provides the rest. This chain links TRBV13-2 with TRBJ1-4; D call uncertain. Trimming cost V 2 bases and J 4 bases, with 6 bases left between them. The germline CDR1 and CDR2 sequences are NNHNN and SYGAGS (reference sequence). The length of the CDR3 is 13 residues. The CDR3 DNA, read in part, is TGTGCCAGCGGTGAAGACATCAACGAAAGATTATTT. As protein: CASGEDINERLF. The whole CDR3 region reads CASGEDINERLFF.

About this clone itself: Gene names follow the mouse nomenclature. The CDR3 end is not reached by the read, which stops 1 residue before it; the germline J gene fills it in. The rearrangement links TRBV23 to TRBJ1-2; TRBD1 is taken as the D call from the table, unchecked against the DNA. CDR1 is KGHTA, CDR2 FQNQQP, per germline. The CDR3 loop spans 14 amino acids. The CDR3 spells CSSSLTGTNSDYTF. CDR3 DNA, as far as it was read: TGCTCCAGCAGTCTGACAGGGACAAACTCCGACTACACC. The full variable domain, completed using reference TRBV23 and TRBJ1-2, is DAAVTQKPRYLIKMKGQEAEMKCIPEKGHTAVFWYQQKQSKELKFLIYFQNQQPLDQIDMVKERFSAVCPSSSLCSLGIRTCEAEDSALYLCSSSLTGTNSDYTFGSGTRLLVI.

On this clone: Gene names denote mouse genes. The sequenced fragment ends 1 residue before the CDR3 boundary, so the rest is inferred from the germline J gene. The V call is TRBV3, the J call TRBJ2-4, with 12 bases that match TRBD2. Germline V gives CDR1 SNHLY, CDR2 FYNGKV (reference sequence). The CDR3 consists of 14 residues. V shed 6 bases and J 9 bases; nucleotides not matched to a gene: 7. CDR3 in amino acids: CASSTTGGAGTLYF. The covered CDR3 bases are TGTGCCAGCAGTACGACTGGGGGGGCAGGGACCTTGTAC. Using reference TRBV3 and TRBJ2-4 for the parts outside the CDR3, the full variable domain is GPKVLQIPSHQIIDMGQMVTLNCDPVSNHLYFYWYKQILGQQMEFLVNFYNGKVMEKSKLFKDQFSVERPDGSYFTLKIQPTALEDSAVYFCASSTTGGAGTLYFGAGTRLSVL.

This clone was found a few times. Any gene name here is a mouse gene name. The CDR3 goes on 1 residue after the read ends, and that part is filled in from the germline J gene. The sample has other DNA sequences that encode this CDR3 too. V is TRBV26 and J is TRBJ1-1; perhaps TRBD1 as D (5 bases). Per the germline V gene, CDR1 is KGHPV and CDR2 is FQNQEV (reference sequence). The V and J ends lost 3 bases and 1 base respectively, with 6 bases between them. This CDR3 comprises 13 residues. The CDR3 region is CASSLQGNTEVFF. Incomplete CDR3 DNA: TGTGCCAGCAGTCTCCAGGGAAACACAGAAGTCTTC.

About this clone: Gene names refer to mouse genes. The read stops 1 residue short of the end of the CDR3; the missing end is completed from the germline J gene. The chain joins TRBV26 to TRBJ2-4; D gene unclear. Deletions cut 4 bases from V and 0 bases from J, with 5 bases between. Germline values: CDR1 KGHPV, CDR2 FQNQEV (reference sequence). CDR3 length equals 13 residues. The CDR3 sequence is CASSQNSQNTLYF. The covered CDR3 bases are TGTGCCAGCAGTCAGAATAGTCAAAACACCTTGTAC.

Only a few counts were recorded for this clone. Gene names are mouse gene names. The sequence runs out 1 residue before the end of the CDR3; the remainder is reconstructed from the germline J gene. This chain uses TRBV31 with TRBJ2-7; 9 nucleotides line up with TRBD2. Germline-derived CDR1 and CDR2 are GKSSPN and SITVG. The V gene end was trimmed by 4 bases and the J gene end by 4 bases; junction bases not matched to a gene: 2. This CDR3 comprises 12 residues. CDR3 DNA (partial): TGTGCCTGGACGGGGACTGGGTATGAACAGTAC. Its protein product is CAWTGTGYEQY. The entire CDR3 is CAWTGTGYEQYF.

About this clone: Any gene name here is a mouse gene name. The read terminates 1 residue before the CDR3 end, so the remaining end is supplied by the germline J gene. The rearrangement uses TRBV26 and TRBJ1-6; D possibly corresponds to TRBD1 (6 bases). TRBJ1-6 has ORF status, its function being uncertain. This CDR3 is built from 15 residues. Germline CDR1 is KGHPV and CDR2 is FQNQEV (reference sequence). V was clipped by 5 bases and J by 0 bases, with 8 bases between them. The CDR3 DNA, read in part, is TGTGCCAGCAGTAGACAGGCTTCCTATAATTCGCCCCTCTAC. Translation gives CASSRQASYNSPLY. The full CDR3 protein is CASSRQASYNSPLYF.

Details on this clone: Gene names and germline refer to mouse. The CDR3 end falls 1 residue outside the read, so it is completed with the germline J gene. This sequence joins TRBV26 and TRBJ2-7, with D possibly matching TRBD1 (6 bases). The ends were cut back, 2 bases at V and 4 bases at J, with 6 bases in the middle. The germline V gene has CDR1 KGHPV and CDR2 FQNQEV (reference sequence). This CDR3 is built from 12 residues. CDR3 residues: CASSLGTYEQYF. The sequenced part of the CDR3 DNA is TGTGCCAGCAGTCTGGGGACATATGAACAGTAC.

Regarding this clone: Germline and genes here are mouse. The CDR3 is cut off 1 residue early in the read; its end comes from the germline J gene. J is TRBJ2-7 and V is TRBV13-2; 11 nucleotides agree with TRBD2. CDR1 is NNHNN and CDR2 is SYGAGS in the germline V gene (reference sequence). V lost 1 base to trimming and J lost 6 bases; unmatched junction nucleotides: 3. The CDR3 contains 14 residues. The CDR3 DNA, read in part, is TGTGCCAGCGGTGATACTGGGGGGGCGCGTGAACAGTAC. The encoded protein is CASGDTGGAREQY. The whole CDR3 is CASGDTGGAREQYF.